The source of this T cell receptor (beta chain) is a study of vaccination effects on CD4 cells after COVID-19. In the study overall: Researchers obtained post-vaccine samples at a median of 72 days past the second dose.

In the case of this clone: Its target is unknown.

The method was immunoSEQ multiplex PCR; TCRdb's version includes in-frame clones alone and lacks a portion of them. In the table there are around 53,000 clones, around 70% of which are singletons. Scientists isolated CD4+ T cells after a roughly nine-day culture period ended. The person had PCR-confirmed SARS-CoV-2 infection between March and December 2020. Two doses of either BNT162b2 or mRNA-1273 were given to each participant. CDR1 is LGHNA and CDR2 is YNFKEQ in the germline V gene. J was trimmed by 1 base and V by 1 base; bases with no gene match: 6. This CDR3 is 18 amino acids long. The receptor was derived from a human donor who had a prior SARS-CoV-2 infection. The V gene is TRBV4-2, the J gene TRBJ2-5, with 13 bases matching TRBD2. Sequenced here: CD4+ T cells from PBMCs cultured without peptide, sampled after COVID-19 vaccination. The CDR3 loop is CASSQVMGLAGLQETQYF. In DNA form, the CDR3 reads TGTGCCAGCAGCCAAGTTATGGGACTAGCGGGACTCCAAGAGACCCAGTACTTC.